This note documents a single T cell receptor (beta chain) sequence. The data stem from a study of blood T cell repertoires in COVID-19. At the level of the study: Acute and convalescent COVID-19 samples came from the United States, Italy and Spain. PBMCs, B-cell-depleted T cells, or T cells were the source of the cDNA or gDNA that made up the material.

Study processing details: The authors estimated nucleated cell counts from reference gene primer amplification. Profiled with immunoSEQ multiplex PCR; TCRdb holds only in-frame clones, not every one. V and J calls and clone size are those listed in that table; D and trimming were worked out from the DNA. This table has 450,000 or so clones, 70% to 90% appearing once. Enrolled during active infection, Seattle patients were then followed longitudinally. Germline assignment: CDR1 MNHEY and CDR2 SMNVEV (reference sequence). Unmatched junction bases numbered 5, after V lost 5 bases and J lost 4 bases. This CDR3 region has 14 residues.

This chain uses TRBV27 with TRBJ2-4, with 7 bases lining up with TRBD1. Sequencing used peripheral blood. The sequence came from a woman aged 40 to 50 with COVID-19, enrolled during active disease. The CDR3 loop reads CASSTGTEKNIQYF. The CDR3 bases are TGTGCCAGCAGTACCGGGACAGAAAAAAACATTCAGTACTTC.